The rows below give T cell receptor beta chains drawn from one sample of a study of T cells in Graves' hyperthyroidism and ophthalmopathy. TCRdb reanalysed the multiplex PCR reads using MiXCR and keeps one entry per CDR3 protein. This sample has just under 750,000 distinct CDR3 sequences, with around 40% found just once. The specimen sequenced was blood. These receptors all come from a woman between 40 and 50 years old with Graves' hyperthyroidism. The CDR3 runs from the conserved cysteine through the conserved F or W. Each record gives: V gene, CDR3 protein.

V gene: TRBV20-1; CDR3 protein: CSARALGQPQHF
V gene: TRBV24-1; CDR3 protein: CATSDLWSQETQYF
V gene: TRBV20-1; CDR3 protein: CSARLAGGPGEQYF
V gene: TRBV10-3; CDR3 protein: CASSYSYGGQETQYF
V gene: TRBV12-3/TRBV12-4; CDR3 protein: CASSLSSPSWWGTQETQYF
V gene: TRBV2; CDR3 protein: CASHSSTEAFF
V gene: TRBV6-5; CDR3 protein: CASSYGTARESRTGELFF
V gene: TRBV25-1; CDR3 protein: CASRGPTGTNEQYF
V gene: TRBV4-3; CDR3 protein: CASSQDRGYREKLFF
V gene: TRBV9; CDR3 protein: CASSARTGSYEQYF
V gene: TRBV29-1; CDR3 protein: CSVAVSGANVPTF
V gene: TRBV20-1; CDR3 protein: CSALTSGGPDRNEQFF
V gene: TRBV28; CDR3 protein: CASRAPGQGGYGYTF
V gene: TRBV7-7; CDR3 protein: CASSQTAGTNEKLFF
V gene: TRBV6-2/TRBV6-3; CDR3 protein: CASSYASASSYEQYF
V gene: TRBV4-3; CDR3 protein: CASSQDPSNYGYTF
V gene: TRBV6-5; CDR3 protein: CASRRQLMNTEAFF
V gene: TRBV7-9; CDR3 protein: CASSPYTEQFF
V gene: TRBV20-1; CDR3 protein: CSVASWPIGAFF
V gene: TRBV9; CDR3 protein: CASSVGGDSPLHF
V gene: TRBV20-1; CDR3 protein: CSASRQGSNQPQHF
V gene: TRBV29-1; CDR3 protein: CSVEDPSNYGYTF
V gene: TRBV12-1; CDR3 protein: CAGSFSAGTAFNQPQHF
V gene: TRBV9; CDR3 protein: CASSVAAQGYYGYTF
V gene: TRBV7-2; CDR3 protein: CASSFRLAGYNEQFF
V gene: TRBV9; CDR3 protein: CASSAQGGANVLTF
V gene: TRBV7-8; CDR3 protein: CASSARPAAEAFF
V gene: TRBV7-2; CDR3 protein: CASSYRGQGGGEQYF
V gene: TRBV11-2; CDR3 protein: CASSDVRGPTPLETQYF
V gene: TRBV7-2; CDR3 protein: CASSPLLEGTSEKLFF
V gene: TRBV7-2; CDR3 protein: CASSLSIRLQETQYF
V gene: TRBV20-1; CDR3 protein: CSARLGGHREKLFF
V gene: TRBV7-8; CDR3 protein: CASSLGGSGYGYTF
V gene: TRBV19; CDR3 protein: CASRGRTGQGVTEAFF
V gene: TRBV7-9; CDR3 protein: CASSTSGQSSGNTIYF
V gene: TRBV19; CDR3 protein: CAGGRGHAQPQHF
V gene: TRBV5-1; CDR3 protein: CASSFGQAKNTEAFF
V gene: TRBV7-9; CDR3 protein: CASSSYRDRNTEAFF
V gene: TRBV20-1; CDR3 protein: CSASNRGQSAYEQYF
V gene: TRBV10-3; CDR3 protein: CAISHRRETLWAGELFF
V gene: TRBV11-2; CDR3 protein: CAGSLEETGGFVLTF
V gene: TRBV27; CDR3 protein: CASSPYNYGYTF
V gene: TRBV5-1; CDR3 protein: CASSQDPPPGCSREKLFF
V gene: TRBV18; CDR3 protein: CASSPPGEETQYF
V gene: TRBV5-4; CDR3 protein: CASSPQTYLGEQYF
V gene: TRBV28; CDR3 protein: CASTLQGPSTGELFF
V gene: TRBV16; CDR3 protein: CASSQSDRNYGYTF
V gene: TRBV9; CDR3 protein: CASSVAPGQGAMDF
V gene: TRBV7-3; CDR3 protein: CASTLGDGELFF
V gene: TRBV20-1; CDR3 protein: CSARGTDSYEQYF
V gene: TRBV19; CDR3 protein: CASREARQGYGYTF
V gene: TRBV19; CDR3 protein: CASRSGTGAARVGQPQHF
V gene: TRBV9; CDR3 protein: CASSSRTPLAGQETQYF
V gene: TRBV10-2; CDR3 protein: CASSTQGQETRYF
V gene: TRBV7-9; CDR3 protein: CASSFQLDRPYTF
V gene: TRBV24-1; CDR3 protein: CATSDSQGNDEAFF
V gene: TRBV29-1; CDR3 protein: CSGTHGNTIYF
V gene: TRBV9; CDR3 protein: CASSGTGQGGDTQYF
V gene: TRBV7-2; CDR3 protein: CASSSPDRERQYF
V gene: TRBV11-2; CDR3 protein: CASSLLEARGPESSYNSPLHF